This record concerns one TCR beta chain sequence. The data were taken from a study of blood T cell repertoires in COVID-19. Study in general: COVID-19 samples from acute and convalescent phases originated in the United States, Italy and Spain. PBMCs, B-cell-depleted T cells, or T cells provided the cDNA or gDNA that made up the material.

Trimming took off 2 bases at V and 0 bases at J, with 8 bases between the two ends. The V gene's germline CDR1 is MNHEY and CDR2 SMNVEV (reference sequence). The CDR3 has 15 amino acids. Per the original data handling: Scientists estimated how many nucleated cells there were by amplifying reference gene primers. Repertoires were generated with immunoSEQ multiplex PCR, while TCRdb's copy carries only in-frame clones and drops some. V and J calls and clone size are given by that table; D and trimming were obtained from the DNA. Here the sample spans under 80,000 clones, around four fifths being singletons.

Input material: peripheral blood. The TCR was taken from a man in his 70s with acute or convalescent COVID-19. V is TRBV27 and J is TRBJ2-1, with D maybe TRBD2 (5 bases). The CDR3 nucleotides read TGTGCCAGCAGTTTACTGGGGAGCTCCTACAATGAGCAGTTCTTC. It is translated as CASSLLGSSYNEQFF.